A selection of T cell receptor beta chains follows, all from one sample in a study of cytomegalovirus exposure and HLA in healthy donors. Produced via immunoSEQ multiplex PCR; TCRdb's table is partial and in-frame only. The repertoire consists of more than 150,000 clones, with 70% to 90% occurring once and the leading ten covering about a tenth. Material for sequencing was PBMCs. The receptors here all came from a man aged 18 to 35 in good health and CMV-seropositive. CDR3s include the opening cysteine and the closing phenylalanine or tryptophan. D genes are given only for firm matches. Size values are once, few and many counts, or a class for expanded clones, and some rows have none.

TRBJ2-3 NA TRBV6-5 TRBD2 CASRASGGGTDTQYF TGTGCCAGCAGGGCTAGCGGGGGGGGCACAGATACGCAGTATTTT
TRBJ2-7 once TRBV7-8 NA CASSPLNLGYEQYF TGTGCCAGCAGCCCCCTGAATCTCGGCTACGAGCAGTACTTC
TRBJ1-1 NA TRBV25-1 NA CASRDQWTEAFF TGTGCCAGCAGAGATCAGTGGACTGAAGCTTTCTTT
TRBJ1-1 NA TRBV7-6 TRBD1 CASSPRQGMNTEAFF TGTGCCAGCAGCCCCAGACAGGGCATGAACACTGAAGCTTTCTTT
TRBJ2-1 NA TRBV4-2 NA CASSPQSGSNEQFF TGTGCCAGCAGCCCCCAATCCGGTTCTAATGAGCAGTTCTTC
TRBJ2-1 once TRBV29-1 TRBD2 CSVENRLAGNEQFF TGCAGCGTTGAGAATCGACTAGCGGGGAATGAGCAGTTCTTC
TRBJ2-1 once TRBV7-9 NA CASSLKSGGNEQFF TGTGCCAGCAGCTTAAAATCGGGTGGCAATGAGCAGTTCTTC
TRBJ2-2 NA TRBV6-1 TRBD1 CAAKTGSSNTGELFF TGTGCCGCTAAGACAGGGTCGTCGAACACCGGGGAGCTGTTTTTT
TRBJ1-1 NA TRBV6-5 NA CASSYRQITEAFF TGTGCCAGCAGTTACCGCCAGATAACCGAAGCTTTCTTT
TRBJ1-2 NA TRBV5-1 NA CASSLTHNSGQGYTF TGCGCCAGCAGCTTGACTCACAATTCAGGGCAAGGCTACACCTTC
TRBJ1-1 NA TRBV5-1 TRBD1 CASSPGQGGTEAFF TGCGCCAGCAGCCCGGGACAGGGGGGGACTGAAGCTTTCTTT